A single sample gave rise to the 13 T cell receptor beta chains below, sequenced in a study of CD4 T cells in relation to SARS-CoV-2 and coronaviruses (dated by TCRdb to the early 2020s). Antigens of these TCRs are unknown. The protocol used for the library was the immunoSEQ multiplex PCR assay. TCRdb's version of the immuneACCESS table is confined to in-frame rearrangements and falls short of the full clone set. An unresolved V gene accounts for under half of the shortfall where checked; the remainder is of unknown origin. In all, the sample holds 20,000 to 25,000 clones, and over 70% of those were seen once. Approximately 13% of the sample is held by the ten biggest clonotypes. CD4+ T cells from unexposed donors were collected before the COVID-19 pandemic (2011-2018). The EasySep CD4+ T cell isolation kit was used to isolate CD4+ T cells once the cultures had run for about 11 days. Sequencing input: CD4+ T cells from PBMCs, cultured in vitro. Receptor source: a human donor in good health.

This clone was detected only once. The J gene is TRBJ2-5, the V gene TRBV3-1 (or the pseudogene TRBV3-2), with D perhaps matching TRBD1 (6 bases). Trimming pared 1 base from V and 4 bases from J, leaving 10 bases between. CDR3 length equals 14 residues. Germline V gene sequence: CDR1 LGHDT, CDR2 YNNKEL (reference sequence). CDR3 in DNA: TGTGCCAGCAGCCAAGCAGGGGTGTTAGAGACCCAGTACTTC. This encodes CASSQAGVLETQYF.

V gene TRBV27 combines with J gene TRBJ1-1; D not certain. Deletions cut 3 bases from V and 1 base from J, with 6 bases between. The CDR3 runs 13 residues. Germline V lookup: CDR1 MNHEY, CDR2 SMNVEV (reference sequence). For the CDR3, the DNA is TGTGCCAGCAGTTTTTACTCGAACACTGAAGCTTTCTTT. This sequence encodes CASSFYSNTEAFF.

The V call is TRBV18, the J call TRBJ2-7; D call uncertain. CDR3 length equals 14 residues. Trimming took off 0 bases at V and 2 bases at J, with 8 bases between the two ends. Germline V lookup: CDR1 KGHSH, CDR2 LQKENI. For the CDR3, the DNA is TGTGCCAGCTCACCACCGGCACAGCCCTACGAGCAGTACTTC. Its translation: CASSPPAQPYEQYF.

This clone was picked up one time. The CDR3 is CASGLVHGFGETQYF. The CDR3 DNA is TGTGCTAGTGGTTTGGTCCACGGGTTTGGCGAGACCCAGTACTTC. J is TRBJ2-5 and V is TRBV12-5; D remains unclear. Trimming took off 0 bases at V and 5 bases at J, with 13 bases between the two ends. The CDR3 runs to 15 residues. Germline loops: CDR1 LGHNT, CDR2 FRNRAP.

The chain carries TRBV28 and TRBJ1-1, with unresolved D. CDR1 is MDHEN and CDR2 is SYDVKM in the germline V gene. The CDR3 runs to 13 residues. Trimming stripped 6 bases from V and 2 bases from J, with 10 bases between. The CDR3 here is CASSPRLNTEAFF. Here the CDR3 DNA reads TGTGCCAGCAGCCCTAGACTTAACACTGAAGCTTTCTTT.

A single count supports this clone. This chain joins TRBV6-1 and TRBJ2-6, with 9 bases lining up with TRBD1. The CDR3 is made up of 19 amino acids. With V trimmed by 3 bases and J by 0 bases, 9 bases remained unmatched. Germline V CDR1 and CDR2: MNHNS, SASEGT. In DNA, the CDR3 is TGTGCCAGCAGTGAGGGGAGACAGGGGGGAGGCTCTGGGGCCAACGTCCTGACTTTC. Protein: CASSEGRQGGGSGANVLTF.

The chain couples TRBV5-1 to TRBJ2-7; D is possibly TRBD1 (6 bases). The germline V gene has CDR1 SGHRS and CDR2 YFSETQ. V was cut by 5 bases and J by 0 bases, with 15 bases left in between. The CDR3 is 15 residues long. This CDR3 reads CASRPDRLSSYEQYF. As DNA, the CDR3 is TGCGCCAGCAGACCCGACAGGCTGTCCTCCTACGAGCAGTACTTC.

The V call is TRBV7-2, the J call TRBJ2-5; D is unresolved. The germline V gene has CDR1 SGHTA and CDR2 FQGNSA. The CDR3 is 13 amino acids. With 1 base removed from V and 5 bases from J, the gap between germline ends came to 8 bases. DNA of the CDR3: TGTGCCAGCAGCTTAGGTACGGCGGAGACCCAGTACTTC. This translates into CASSLGTAETQYF. The entire variable domain, with the rest obtained from reference TRBV7-2 and TRBJ2-5, is as follows: GAGVSQSPSNKVTEKGKDVELRCDPISGHTALYWYRQSLGQGLEFLIYFQGNSAPDKSGLPSDRFSAERTGGSVSTLTIQRTQQEDSAVYLCASSLGTAETQYFGPGTRLLVL.

This clone was seen only once. The genes are TRBV25-1 and TRBJ1-1; maybe TRBD1 (5 bases). V lost 5 bases and J lost 1, with 23 bases in between. CDR1 is MGHDK, CDR2 SYGVNS, per germline. The CDR3 has 18 amino acids. CDR3 in DNA: TGTGCCAGCAGTTCCTATAAGGGGACTCTCGAAACGAACACTGAAGCTTTCTTT. It yields the protein CASSSYKGTLETNTEAFF.

The chain has TRBV21-1 and TRBJ1-2; the table gives TRBD1 as D, unverified against the DNA. TRBV21-1 is deemed a pseudogene. The CDR3 has 13 residues. The CDR3 region is CASRTGTNYGYTF. The CDR3 region has the DNA TGTGCCAGCAGGACAGGGACTAACTATGGCTACACCTTC.

The genes are TRBV5-1 and TRBJ1-4; unclear D gene. Germline CDR1 and CDR2: SGHRS and YFSETQ. V was pared by 9 bases and J by 6 bases, with 15 bases between. The CDR3 spans 13 residues. The CDR3 spells CATREDAHEKLFF. CDR3 nucleotide sequence: TGCGCCACCCGAGAGGACGCACATGAAAAACTGTTTTTT.

Only one count was recorded for this clone. The genes are TRBV10-3 and TRBJ1-4, with D perhaps matching TRBD1 (5 bases). Germline V gives CDR1 ENHRY, CDR2 SYGVKD. V was clipped by 6 bases and J by 1 base, with 9 bases between them. This CDR3 is 14 amino acids long. The CDR3 is CAIRGVETNEKLFF. The DNA of the CDR3 is TGTGCCATCAGAGGGGTTGAAACTAATGAAAAACTGTTTTTT.

The V call is TRBV19, the J call TRBJ2-3; TRBD2 might be the D (6 bases). The ends were cut back, 5 bases at V and 5 bases at J, with 14 bases in the middle. The CDR3 length is 14 residues. The V gene's germline CDR1 is LNHDA and CDR2 SQIVND (reference sequence). CDR3 protein: CASSRSGGGDTQYF. CDR3 bases: TGTGCCAGTAGTCGATCCGGGGGTGGAGATACGCAGTATTTT.